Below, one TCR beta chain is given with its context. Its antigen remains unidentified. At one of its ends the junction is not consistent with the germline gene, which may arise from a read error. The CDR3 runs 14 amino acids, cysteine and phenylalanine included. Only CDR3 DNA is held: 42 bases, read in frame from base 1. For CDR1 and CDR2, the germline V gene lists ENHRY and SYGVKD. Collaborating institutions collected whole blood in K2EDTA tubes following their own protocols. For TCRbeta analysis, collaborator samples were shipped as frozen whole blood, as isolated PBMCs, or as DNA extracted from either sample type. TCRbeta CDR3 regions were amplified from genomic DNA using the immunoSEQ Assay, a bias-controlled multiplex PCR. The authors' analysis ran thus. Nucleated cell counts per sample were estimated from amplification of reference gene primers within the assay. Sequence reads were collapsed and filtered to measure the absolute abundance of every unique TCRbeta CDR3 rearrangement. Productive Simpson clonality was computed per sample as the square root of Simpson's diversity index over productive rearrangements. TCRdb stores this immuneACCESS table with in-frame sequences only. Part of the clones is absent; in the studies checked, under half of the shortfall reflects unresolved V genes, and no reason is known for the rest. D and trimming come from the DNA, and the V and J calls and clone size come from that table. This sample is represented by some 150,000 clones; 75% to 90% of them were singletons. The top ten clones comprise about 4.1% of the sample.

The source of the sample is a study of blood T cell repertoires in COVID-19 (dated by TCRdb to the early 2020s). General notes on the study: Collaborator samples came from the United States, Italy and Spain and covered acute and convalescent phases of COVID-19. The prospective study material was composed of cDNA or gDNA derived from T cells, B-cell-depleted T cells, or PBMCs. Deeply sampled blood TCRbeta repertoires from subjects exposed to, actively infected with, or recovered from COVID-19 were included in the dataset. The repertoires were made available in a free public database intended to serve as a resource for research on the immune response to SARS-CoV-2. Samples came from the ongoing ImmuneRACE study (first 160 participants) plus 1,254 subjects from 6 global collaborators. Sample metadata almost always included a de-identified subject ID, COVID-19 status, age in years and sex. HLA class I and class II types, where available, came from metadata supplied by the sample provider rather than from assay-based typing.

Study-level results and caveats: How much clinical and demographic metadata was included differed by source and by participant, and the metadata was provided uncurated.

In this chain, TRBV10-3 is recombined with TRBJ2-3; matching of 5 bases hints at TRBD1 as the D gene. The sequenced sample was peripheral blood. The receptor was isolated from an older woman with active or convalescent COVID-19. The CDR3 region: CATSGHLSTDTQYF. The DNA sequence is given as TGTGCCACCAGTGGACATCTTAGCACAGATACGCAGTATTTT.